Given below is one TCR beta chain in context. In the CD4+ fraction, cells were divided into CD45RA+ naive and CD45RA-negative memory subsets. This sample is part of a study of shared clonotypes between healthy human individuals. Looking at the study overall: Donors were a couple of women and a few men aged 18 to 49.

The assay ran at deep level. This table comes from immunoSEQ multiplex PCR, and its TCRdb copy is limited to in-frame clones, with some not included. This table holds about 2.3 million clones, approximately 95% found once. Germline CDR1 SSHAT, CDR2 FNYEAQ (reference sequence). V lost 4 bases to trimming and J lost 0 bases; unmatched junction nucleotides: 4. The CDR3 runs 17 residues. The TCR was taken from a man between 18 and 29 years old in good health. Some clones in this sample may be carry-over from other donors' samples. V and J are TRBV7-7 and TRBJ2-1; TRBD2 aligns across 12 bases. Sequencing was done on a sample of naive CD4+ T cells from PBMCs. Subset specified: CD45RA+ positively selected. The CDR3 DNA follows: TGTGCCAGCAGCTCAGCGACTAGCGGGAGCTCCTACAATGAGCAGTTCTTC. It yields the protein CASSSATSGSSYNEQFF.